Reported below is one TCR beta chain. The antigen is not known. The sample belongs to a study of T cell responses to AZD1222 COVID-19 vaccine. Study-wide results and caveats: Spike-specific TCR repertoires showed rising breadth and depth after two AZD1222 doses. Donors skewed white British and female; clonal diversity was possibly underestimated. Researchers report vaccine-associated CD4 TCRs spanning spike, with dominance at 160-218 and 743-854. Baseline seropositivity occurred in only six or seven AZD1222 recipients.

The method was immunoSEQ multiplex PCR; TCRdb's version includes in-frame clones alone and lacks a portion of them. This sample has 90,000 to 100,000 clones, with less than 90% found just once. With V trimmed by 4 bases and J by 0 bases, 11 bases remained unmatched. The germline V gene has CDR1 SGHTA and CDR2 FQGTGA. The CDR3 covers 18 residues. The chain carries TRBV7-3 and TRBJ2-3; 9 bases are shared with TRBD2. This clonotype was sampled from an adult in good health. The source material was peripheral blood, sampled on day 0 of AZD1222 vaccination. This CDR3 reads CASSSPRGAGGSTDTQYF. CDR3 coding DNA: TGTGCCAGCAGCTCCCCCCGGGGGGCGGGGGGGAGCACAGATACGCAGTATTTT.